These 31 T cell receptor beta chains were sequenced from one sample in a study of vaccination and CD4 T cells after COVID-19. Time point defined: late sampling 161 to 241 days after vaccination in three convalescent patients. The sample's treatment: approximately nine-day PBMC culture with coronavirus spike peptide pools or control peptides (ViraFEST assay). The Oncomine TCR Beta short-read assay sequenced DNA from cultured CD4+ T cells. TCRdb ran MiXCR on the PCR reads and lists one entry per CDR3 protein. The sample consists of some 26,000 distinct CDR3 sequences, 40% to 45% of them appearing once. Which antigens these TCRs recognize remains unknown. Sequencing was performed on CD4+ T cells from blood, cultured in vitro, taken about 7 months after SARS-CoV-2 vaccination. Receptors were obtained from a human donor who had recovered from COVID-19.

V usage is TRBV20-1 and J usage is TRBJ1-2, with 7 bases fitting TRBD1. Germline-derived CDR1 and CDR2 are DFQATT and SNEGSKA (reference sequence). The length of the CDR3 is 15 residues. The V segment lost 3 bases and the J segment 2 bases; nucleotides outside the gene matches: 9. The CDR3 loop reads CSASPRQTGNYGYTF. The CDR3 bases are TGCAGTGCTAGCCCCAGACAGACAGGGAACTATGGCTACACCTTC.

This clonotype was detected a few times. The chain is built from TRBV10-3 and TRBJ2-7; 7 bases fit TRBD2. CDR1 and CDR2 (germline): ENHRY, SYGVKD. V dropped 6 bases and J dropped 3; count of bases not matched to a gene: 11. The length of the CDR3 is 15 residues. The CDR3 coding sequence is TGTGCCATCAGCGGCTTTGGGTCTAGCGGCTACGAGCAGTACTTC. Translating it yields CAISGFGSSGYEQYF.

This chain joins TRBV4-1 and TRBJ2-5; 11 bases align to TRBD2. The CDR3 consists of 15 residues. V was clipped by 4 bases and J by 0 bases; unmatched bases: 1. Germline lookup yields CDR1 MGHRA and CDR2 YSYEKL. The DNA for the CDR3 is TGCGCCAGCAGCCGACTAGCGGGGCACCAAGAGACCCAGTACTTC. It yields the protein CASSRLAGHQETQYF.

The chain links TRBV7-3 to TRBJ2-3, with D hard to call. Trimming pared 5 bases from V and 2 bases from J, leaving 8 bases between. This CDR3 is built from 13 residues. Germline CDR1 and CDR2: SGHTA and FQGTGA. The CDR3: CASSPGSTDTQYF. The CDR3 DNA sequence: TGTGCCAGCAGCCCCGGCTCCACAGATACGCAGTATTTT. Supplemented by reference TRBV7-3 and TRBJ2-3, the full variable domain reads GAGVSQTPSNKVTEKGKYVELRCDPISGHTALYWYRQSLGQGPEFLIYFQGTGAADDSGLPNDRFFAVRPEGSVSTLKIQRTERGDSAVYLCASSPGSTDTQYFGPGTRLTVL.

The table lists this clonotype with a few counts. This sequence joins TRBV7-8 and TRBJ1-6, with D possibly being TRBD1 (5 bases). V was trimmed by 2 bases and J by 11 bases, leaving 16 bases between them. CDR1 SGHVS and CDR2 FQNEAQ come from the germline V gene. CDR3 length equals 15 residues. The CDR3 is CASSLRDQGAPPLHF. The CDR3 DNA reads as TGTGCCAGCAGCTTAAGAGATCAGGGCGCGCCACCCCTCCACTTT.

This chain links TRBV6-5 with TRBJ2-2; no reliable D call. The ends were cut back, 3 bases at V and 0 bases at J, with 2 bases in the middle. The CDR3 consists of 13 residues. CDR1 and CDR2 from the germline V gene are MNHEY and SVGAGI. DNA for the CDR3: TGTGCCAGCAGTTATCCGAACACCGGGGAGCTGTTTTTT. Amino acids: CASSYPNTGELFF.

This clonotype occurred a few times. The CDR3 loop is CASSGTDRANTEAFF. CDR3 sequence (DNA): TGTGCCAGCAGCGGTACCGACAGGGCTAACACTGAAGCTTTCTTT. This chain connects TRBV5-6 to TRBJ1-1; 7 bases align to TRBD1. The V and J ends lost 4 bases and 2 bases, in that order; junction bases with no gene match: 8. The CDR3 has 15 amino acids. Germline V CDR1 and CDR2: SGHDT, YYEEEE.

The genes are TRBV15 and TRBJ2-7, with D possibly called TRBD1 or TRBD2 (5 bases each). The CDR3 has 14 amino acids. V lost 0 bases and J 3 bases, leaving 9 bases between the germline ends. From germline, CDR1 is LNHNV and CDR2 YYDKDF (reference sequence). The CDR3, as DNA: TGTGCCACCAGCAGAGATCATGGGGGCTACGAGCAGTACTTC. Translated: CATSRDHGGYEQYF.

The CDR3 region has the DNA TGTGCCAGCAGTCGGACAGGGTACTACGAGCAGTACTTC. Its protein is CASSRTGYYEQYF. The V gene is TRBV6-1, the J gene TRBJ2-7; 8 bases match TRBD1. This CDR3 comprises 13 residues. With V trimmed by 5 bases and J by 3 bases, 3 bases remained unmatched. CDR1 MNHNS and CDR2 SASEGT come from the germline V gene.

The CDR3 is CASSRGTPGQFF. Here the CDR3 DNA reads TGTGCCAGCAGCCGGGGGACTCCCGGGCAGTTCTTC. V usage is TRBV7-2 and J usage is TRBJ2-1, with a weak D call TRBD2 (6 bases). The germline V gene encodes CDR1 SGHTA and CDR2 FQGNSA. The CDR3 sequence is 12 residues long. Trimming pared 5 bases from V and 12 bases from J, leaving 14 bases between. Together with reference TRBV7-2 and TRBJ2-1, the CDR3 gives the full variable domain: GAGVSQSPSNKVTEKGKDVELRCDPISGHTALYWYRQSLGQGLEFLIYFQGNSAPDKSGLPSDRFSAERTGGSVSTLTIQRTQQEDSAVYLCASSRGTPGQFFGPGTRLTVL.

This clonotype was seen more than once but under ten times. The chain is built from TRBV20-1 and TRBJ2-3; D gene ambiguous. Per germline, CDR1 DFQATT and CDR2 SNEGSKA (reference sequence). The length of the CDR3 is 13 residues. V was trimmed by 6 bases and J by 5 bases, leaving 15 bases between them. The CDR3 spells CSAPTVRGDTQYF. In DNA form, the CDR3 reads TGCAGTGCCCCCACCGTACGAGGAGATACGCAGTATTTT.

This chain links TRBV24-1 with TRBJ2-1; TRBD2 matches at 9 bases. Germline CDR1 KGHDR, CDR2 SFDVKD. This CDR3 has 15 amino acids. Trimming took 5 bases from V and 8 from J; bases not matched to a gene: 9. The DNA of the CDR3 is TGTGCCACCAGTGCTGCGGGGGGGTTAATACATGAGCAGTTCTTC. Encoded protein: CATSAAGGLIHEQFF.

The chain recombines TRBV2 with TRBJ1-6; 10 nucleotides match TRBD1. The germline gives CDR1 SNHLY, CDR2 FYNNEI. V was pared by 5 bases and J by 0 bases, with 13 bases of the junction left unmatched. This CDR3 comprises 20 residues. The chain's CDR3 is CASSSDRGRPWSSYNSPLHF. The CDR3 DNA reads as TGTGCCAGCAGTTCCGACAGGGGGCGGCCCTGGAGCTCCTATAATTCACCCCTCCACTTT. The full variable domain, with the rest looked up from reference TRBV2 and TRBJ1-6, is EPEVTQTPSHQVTQMGQEVILRCVPISNHLYFYWYRQILGQKVEFLVSFYNNEISEKSEIFDDQFSVERPDGSNFTLKIRSTKLEDSAMYFCASSSDRGRPWSSYNSPLHFGNGTRLTVT.

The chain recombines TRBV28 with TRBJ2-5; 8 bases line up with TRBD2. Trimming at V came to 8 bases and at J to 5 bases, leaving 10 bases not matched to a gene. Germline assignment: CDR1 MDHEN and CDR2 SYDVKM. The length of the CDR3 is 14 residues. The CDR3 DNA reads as TGTGCCAGCGGTACCCCGGGACTAGACGAGACCCAGTACTTC. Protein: CASGTPGLDETQYF.

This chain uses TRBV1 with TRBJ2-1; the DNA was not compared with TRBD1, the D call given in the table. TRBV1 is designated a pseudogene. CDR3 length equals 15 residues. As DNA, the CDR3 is TGCACCAGCAGCCCGCGGGGGTCTATATACAATGAGCAGTTCTTC. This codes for CTSSPRGSIYNEQFF.

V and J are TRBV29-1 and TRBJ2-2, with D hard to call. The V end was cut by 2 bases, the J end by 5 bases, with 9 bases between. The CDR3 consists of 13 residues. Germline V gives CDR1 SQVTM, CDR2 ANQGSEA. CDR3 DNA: TGCAGCGTTGAAATTCGACGGACCGGGGAGCTGTTTTTT. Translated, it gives CSVEIRRTGELFF.

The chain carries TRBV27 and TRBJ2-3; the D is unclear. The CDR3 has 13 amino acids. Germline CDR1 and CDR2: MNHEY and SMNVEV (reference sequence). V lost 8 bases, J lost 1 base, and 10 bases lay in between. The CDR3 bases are TGTGCCAGCCGCGACTGGGGCACAGATACGCAGTATTTT. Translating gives CASRDWGTDTQYF.

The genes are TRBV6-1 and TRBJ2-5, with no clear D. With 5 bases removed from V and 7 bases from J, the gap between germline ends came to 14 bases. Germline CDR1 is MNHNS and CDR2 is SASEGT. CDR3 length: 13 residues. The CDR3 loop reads CASSPDRRLTQYF. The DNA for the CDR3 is TGTGCCAGCAGTCCCGACCGCCGGCTGACCCAGTACTTC.

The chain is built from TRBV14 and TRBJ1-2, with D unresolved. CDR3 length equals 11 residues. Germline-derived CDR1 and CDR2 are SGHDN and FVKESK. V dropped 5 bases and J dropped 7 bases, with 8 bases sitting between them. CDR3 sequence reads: CASSNTGGYTF. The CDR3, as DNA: TGTGCCAGCAGCAACACGGGTGGCTACACCTTC.

CDR3 nucleotides: TGTGCCAGCAGCTTAGCGGGGGTCAATGAGCAGTTCTTC. This gives the protein CASSLAGVNEQFF. The V call is TRBV7-6, the J call TRBJ2-1; perhaps D is TRBD1 or TRBD2 (5 bases each). Germline V gene sequence: CDR1 SGHVS, CDR2 FNYEAQ. V lost 0 bases, J lost 6 bases, and 6 bases lay in between. The CDR3 loop spans 13 amino acids.

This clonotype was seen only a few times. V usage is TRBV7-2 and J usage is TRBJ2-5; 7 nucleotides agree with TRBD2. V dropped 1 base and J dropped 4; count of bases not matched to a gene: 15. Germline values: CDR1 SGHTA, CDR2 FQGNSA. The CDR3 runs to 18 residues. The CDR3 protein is CASSLGREKYSRRETQYF. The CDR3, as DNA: TGTGCCAGCAGCTTAGGGCGGGAGAAGTACTCACGCCGAGAGACCCAGTACTTC. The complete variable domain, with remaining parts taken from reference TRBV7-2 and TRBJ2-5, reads GAGVSQSPSNKVTEKGKDVELRCDPISGHTALYWYRQSLGQGLEFLIYFQGNSAPDKSGLPSDRFSAERTGGSVSTLTIQRTQQEDSAVYLCASSLGREKYSRRETQYFGPGTRLLVL.

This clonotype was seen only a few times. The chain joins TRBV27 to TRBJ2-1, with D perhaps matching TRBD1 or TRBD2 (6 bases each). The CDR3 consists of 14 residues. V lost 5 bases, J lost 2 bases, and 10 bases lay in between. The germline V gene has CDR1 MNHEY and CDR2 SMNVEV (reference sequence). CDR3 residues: CASSGGRTYNEQFF. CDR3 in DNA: TGTGCCAGCAGTGGGGGGCGAACCTACAATGAGCAGTTCTTC.

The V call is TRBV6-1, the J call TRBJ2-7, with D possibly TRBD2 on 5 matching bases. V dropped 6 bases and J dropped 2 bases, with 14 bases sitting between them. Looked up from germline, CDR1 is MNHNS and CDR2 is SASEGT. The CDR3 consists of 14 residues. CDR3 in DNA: TGTGCCAGCAGCCAGAGGGTCCGGGCCTACGAGCAGTACTTC. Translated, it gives CASSQRVRAYEQYF.

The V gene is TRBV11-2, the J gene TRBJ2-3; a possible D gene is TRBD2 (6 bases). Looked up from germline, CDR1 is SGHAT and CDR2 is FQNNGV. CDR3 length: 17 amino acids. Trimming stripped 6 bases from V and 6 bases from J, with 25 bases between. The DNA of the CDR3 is TGTGCCAGCAGTCCCACCCCGCCTAGCGCACTTGCCGATACGCAGTATTTT. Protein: CASSPTPPSALADTQYF.

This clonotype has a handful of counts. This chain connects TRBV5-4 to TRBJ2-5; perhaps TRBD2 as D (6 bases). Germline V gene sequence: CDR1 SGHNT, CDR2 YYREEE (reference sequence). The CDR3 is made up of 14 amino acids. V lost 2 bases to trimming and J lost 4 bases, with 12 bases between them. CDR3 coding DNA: TGTGCCAGCAGCTTAGCGGGCGGAGGAGAGACCCAGTACTTC. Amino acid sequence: CASSLAGGGETQYF.

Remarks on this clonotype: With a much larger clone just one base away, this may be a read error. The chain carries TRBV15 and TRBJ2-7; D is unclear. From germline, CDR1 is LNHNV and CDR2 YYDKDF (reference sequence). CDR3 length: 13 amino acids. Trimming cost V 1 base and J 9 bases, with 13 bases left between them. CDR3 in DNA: TGTGCCACCAGCAGAGGAGCCGTCGGCGGGCAGTACTTC. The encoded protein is CATSRGAVGGQYF.

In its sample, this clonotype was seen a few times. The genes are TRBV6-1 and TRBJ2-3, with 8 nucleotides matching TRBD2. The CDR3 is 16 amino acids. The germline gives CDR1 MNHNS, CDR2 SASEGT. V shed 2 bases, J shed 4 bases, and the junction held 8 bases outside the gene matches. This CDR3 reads CASSETSGRGPDTQYF. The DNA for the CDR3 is TGTGCCAGCAGTGAAACTAGCGGAAGAGGCCCAGATACGCAGTATTTT.

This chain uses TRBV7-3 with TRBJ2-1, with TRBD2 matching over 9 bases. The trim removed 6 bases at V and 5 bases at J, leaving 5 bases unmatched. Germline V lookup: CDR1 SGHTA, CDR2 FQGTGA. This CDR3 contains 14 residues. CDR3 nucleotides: TGTGCCAGCAGGTCGGCGGGAGGGCACAATGAGCAGTTCTTC. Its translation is CASRSAGGHNEQFF.

Here the CDR3 DNA reads TGTGCCAGCAGCTTAAGCAGGGTACAGGGGCAGTTCTTC. The encoded protein is CASSLSRVQGQFF. V and J are TRBV7-2 and TRBJ2-1; D possibly corresponds to TRBD1 (6 bases). The CDR3 runs to 13 residues. V shed 2 bases and J shed 12 bases, with 14 bases lying between them. The V gene's germline CDR1 is SGHTA and CDR2 FQGNSA.

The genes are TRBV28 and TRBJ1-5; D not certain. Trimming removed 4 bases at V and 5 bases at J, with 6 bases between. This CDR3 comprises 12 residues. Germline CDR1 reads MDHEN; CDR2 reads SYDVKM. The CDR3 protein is CASSSQDQPQHF. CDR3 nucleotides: TGTGCCAGCAGTTCACAAGATCAGCCCCAGCATTTT.

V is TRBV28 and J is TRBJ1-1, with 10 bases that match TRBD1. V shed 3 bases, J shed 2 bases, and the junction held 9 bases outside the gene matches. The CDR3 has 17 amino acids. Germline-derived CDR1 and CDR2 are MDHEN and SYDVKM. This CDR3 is CASSLRPGTGENTEAFF. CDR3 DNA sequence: TGTGCCAGCAGTTTGAGGCCGGGGACAGGGGAAAACACTGAAGCTTTCTTT.